Included here is one T cell receptor (beta chain) sequence, with context. The germline CDR1 and CDR2 sequences are SGHVS and FNYEAQ. Losses at the gene ends were 0 bases for V and 2 bases for J; bases not matched to a gene: 3. The CDR3 spans 15 residues. The record originates from a study of blood T cell repertoires in COVID-19. Data came from immunoSEQ multiplex PCR; TCRdb stores just in-frame clones and leaves some out. The sample has approximately 190,000 clones; 84% are singletons. This TCR was recovered from a man aged 25-45 years with active or convalescent COVID-19. Sequenced sample: peripheral blood. The chain has TRBV7-6 and TRBJ1-2; 7 positions match TRBD1. The CDR3 region is CASSLASTGNYGYTF. The CDR3 coding sequence is TGTGCCAGCAGCTTAGCTTCGACAGGGAACTATGGCTACACCTTC.